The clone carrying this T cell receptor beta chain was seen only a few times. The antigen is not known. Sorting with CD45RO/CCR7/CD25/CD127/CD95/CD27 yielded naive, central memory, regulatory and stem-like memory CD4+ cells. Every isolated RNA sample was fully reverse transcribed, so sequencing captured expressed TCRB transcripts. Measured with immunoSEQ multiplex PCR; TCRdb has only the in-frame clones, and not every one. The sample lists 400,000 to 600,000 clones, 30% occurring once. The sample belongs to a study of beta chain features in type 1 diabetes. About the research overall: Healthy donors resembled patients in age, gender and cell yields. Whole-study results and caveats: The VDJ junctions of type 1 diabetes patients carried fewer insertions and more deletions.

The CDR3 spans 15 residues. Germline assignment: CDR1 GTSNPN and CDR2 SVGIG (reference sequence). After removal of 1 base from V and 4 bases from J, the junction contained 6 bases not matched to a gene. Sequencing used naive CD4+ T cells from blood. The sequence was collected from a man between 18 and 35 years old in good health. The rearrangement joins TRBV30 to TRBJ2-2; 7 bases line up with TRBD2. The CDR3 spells CAWSGSSGPTGELFF. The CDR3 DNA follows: TGTGCCTGGAGTGGGTCTAGCGGCCCCACCGGGGAGCTGTTTTTT.